Sequencing of this T cell receptor (beta chain) was carried out in a study of blood T cell repertoires in COVID-19. Study-level background: T cells, B-cell-depleted T cells, or PBMCs provided the cDNA or gDNA that served as material.

In the authors' workflow: How many nucleated cells were present was estimated from reference gene primer amplification. Only in-frame clones appear in the TCRdb table, and some are missing; sequencing was by immunoSEQ multiplex PCR. The V and J calls and clone size are taken from that table; D and trimming were inferred from the DNA. The sample gives about 70,000 clones, around 85% of which show up once; 15% to 20% is in the top ten. J lost 1 base, V lost 4 bases, and 2 bases had no gene match. From germline, CDR1 is SGHAT and CDR2 FQDESV (reference sequence). This CDR3 comprises 14 residues. This clone was recorded many times.

The rearrangement joins TRBV11-1 to TRBJ2-7; 9 bases map to TRBD1. The sequence derives from a man aged 40-49 years with COVID-19, enrolled during active disease. The sequencing input was peripheral blood. This CDR3 is CASSSGQGSYEQYF. The CDR3 nucleotides read TGTGCCAGCAGCTCAGGACAGGGGTCCTACGAGCAGTACTTC.